These 28 T cell receptor beta chains share one sample of origin, sequenced in a study of memory CD4+ T cells and cytomegalovirus serostatus. Single viable CD3+CD4+CD8-CD45RO+ cells were sorted as the memory CD4+ T cells. Clones were sequenced by immunoSEQ multiplex PCR, and TCRdb holds only the in-frame ones, with some missing. This sample yields some 52,000 clones, of which about three quarters are seen a single time; roughly 1.5% belongs to the top ten. The specimen sequenced was memory CD4+ T cells from blood. The receptors derive from an adult in good health and CMV-seropositive.

The J gene is TRBJ1-4, the V gene TRBV27, with 7 bases that match TRBD1. The CDR3 is 15 residues long. Germline CDR1 is MNHEY and CDR2 is SMNVEV (reference sequence). V dropped 10 bases and J dropped 6; count of bases not matched to a gene: 14. The CDR3 reads CATRGGRLGYEKLFF. CDR3 DNA sequence: TGTGCCACTCGAGGGGGCCGCCTGGGTTATGAAAAACTGTTTTTT.

This chain uses TRBV6-1 with TRBJ2-4; D is ambiguous. Trimming stripped 3 bases from V and 1 base from J, with 13 bases between. CDR3 length: 16 amino acids. CDR1 MNHNS and CDR2 SASEGT come from the germline V gene. The CDR3 sequence is CASSEAGFGAKNIQYF. Written as DNA, the CDR3 is TGTGCCAGCAGTGAGGCCGGGTTTGGGGCCAAAAACATTCAGTACTTC.

V gene TRBV30 combines with J gene TRBJ1-1; D remains unclear. The V gene's germline CDR1 is GTSNPN and CDR2 SVGIG (reference sequence). Between the trimmed V and J ends, which lost 0 bases and 0 bases, there was a span of 14 bases. There are 16 residues in the CDR3. This chain's CDR3 is CAWSVWERLVNTEAFF. Here the CDR3 DNA reads TGTGCCTGGAGTGTATGGGAGAGACTGGTGAACACTGAAGCTTTCTTT. The full variable domain, completed using reference TRBV30 and TRBJ1-1, is SQTIHQWPATLVQPVGSPLSLECTVEGTSNPNLYWYRQAAGRGLQLLFYSVGIGQISSEVPQNLSASRPQDRQFILSSKKLLLSDSGFYLCAWSVWERLVNTEAFFGQGTRLTVV.

In this sample, this clone turned up a few times. The CDR3 spells CAISGQSNTEAFF. Here the CDR3 DNA reads TGTGCCATCAGTGGACAGTCGAACACTGAAGCTTTCTTT. The chain joins TRBV10-3 to TRBJ1-1; tentative D call: TRBD1 (5 bases). Trimming cost V 4 bases and J 1 base, with 7 bases left between them. The CDR3 length is 13 residues. Germline CDR1 ENHRY, CDR2 SYGVKD.

The chain uses TRBV7-3 and TRBJ2-3, with D perhaps matching TRBD2 (5 bases). With 5 bases removed from V and 3 bases from J, the gap between germline ends came to 15 bases. There are 15 residues in the CDR3. Germline V gene sequence: CDR1 SGHTA, CDR2 FQGTGA. The CDR3 spells CASSPSAERTDTQYF. The CDR3 nucleotides read TGTGCCAGCAGCCCGTCGGCGGAGCGGACAGATACGCAGTATTTT.

V is TRBV27 and J is TRBJ1-2; possibly TRBD1 for D (6 bases). In germline, CDR1 is MNHEY, CDR2 SMNVEV (reference sequence). This CDR3 comprises 13 residues. V lost 3 bases and J 8 bases, leaving 13 bases between the germline ends. The CDR3 loop reads CASSLRGREGYTF. The CDR3 DNA follows: TGTGCCAGCAGTTTGCGGGGGCGGGAGGGCTACACCTTC.

This chain joins TRBV9 and TRBJ2-2, with D tentatively TRBD2 (6 bases). Germline CDR1 is SGDLS and CDR2 is YYNGEE. The CDR3 has 16 amino acids. V was pared by 3 bases and J by 6 bases, with 18 bases between. CDR3 nucleotides: TGTGCCAGCAGCGGCACTAGTTTGGGAGGAGCCGGGGAGCTGTTTTTT. This codes for CASSGTSLGGAGELFF.

V usage is TRBV28 and J usage is TRBJ2-5, with D uncertain. V shed 4 bases and J shed 2 bases, with 14 bases lying between them. Per the germline V gene, CDR1 is MDHEN and CDR2 is SYDVKM. This CDR3 comprises 15 residues. This CDR3 is CASSSTSRHQETQYF. CDR3 sequence (DNA): TGTGCCAGCAGTTCCACGTCTAGACATCAAGAGACCCAGTACTTC.

The chain joins TRBV14 to TRBJ1-1; D unclear. Germline assignment: CDR1 SGHDN and CDR2 FVKESK. CDR3 length: 17 residues. V lost 4 bases and J lost 0, with 18 bases in between. The chain's CDR3 is CASSPFDKGVMNTEAFF. The CDR3 DNA is TGTGCCAGCAGCCCATTTGACAAGGGCGTGATGAACACTGAAGCTTTCTTT.

This chain links TRBV6-1 with TRBJ1-6, with D perhaps matching TRBD1 (6 bases). This CDR3 spans 14 amino acids. Germline CDR1 MNHNS, CDR2 SASEGT. Trimming took off 7 bases at V and 8 bases at J, with 15 bases between the two ends. CDR3 in amino acids: CASTLRHRDSPLHF. CDR3 in DNA: TGTGCCAGCACCCTCAGGCACAGGGATTCACCCCTCCACTTT.

The J gene is TRBJ1-2, the V gene TRBV7-8; TRBD1 might be the D (6 bases). The germline CDR1 and CDR2 sequences are SGHVS and FQNEAQ. This CDR3 comprises 12 residues. The V end was cut by 11 bases, the J end by 3 bases, with 13 bases between. This CDR3 reads CALGEGDYGYTF. DNA for the CDR3: TGTGCCTTAGGGGAGGGGGACTATGGCTACACCTTC.

The chain is built from TRBV6-4 and TRBJ1-2, with 11 bases lining up with TRBD1. The junction had 3 bases not matched to a gene; V was cut back by 4 bases and J by 8 bases. Looked up from germline, CDR1 is MRHNA and CDR2 is SNTAGT. This CDR3 is built from 13 residues. For the CDR3, the DNA is TGTGCCAGCAGTGGGGACAGGGGGAAAGGCTACACCTTC. This sequence encodes CASSGDRGKGYTF.

This clone has just one count. Here the CDR3 DNA reads TGCAGCGTTGCCCTAGACGGGAGAGGCTTCAATCAGCCCCAGCATTTT. Encoded protein: CSVALDGRGFNQPQHF. The chain uses TRBV29-1 and TRBJ1-5; D gene unclear. This CDR3 spans 16 amino acids. The V end was cut by 4 bases, the J end by 3 bases, with 19 bases between. CDR1 and CDR2 from the germline V gene are SQVTM and ANQGSEA.

This chain's CDR3 is CASSLGAGRVLGAYEQYF. The CDR3 bases are TGTGCCAGCAGCTTGGGGGCGGGAAGGGTCTTGGGTGCTTACGAGCAGTACTTC. This chain uses TRBV5-6 with TRBJ2-7, with D possibly being TRBD2 (6 bases). CDR1 and CDR2 from the germline V gene are SGHDT and YYEEEE. The V and J ends lost 0 bases and 4 bases respectively, with 23 bases between them. The CDR3 contains 18 residues.

J is TRBJ2-1 and V is TRBV2, with 7 bases lining up with TRBD2. Germline CDR1 is SNHLY and CDR2 is FYNNEI. The CDR3 consists of 14 residues. With V trimmed by 6 bases and J by 7 bases, 9 bases remained unmatched. The CDR3 nucleotides read TGTGCCAGCAGGCGGCGGGGGTCGACTAATGAGCAGTTCTTC. Protein: CASRRRGSTNEQFF.

The genes are TRBV28 and TRBJ2-7; D could derive from TRBD1 or TRBD2 (5 bases each). Trimming took 6 bases from V and 3 from J, leaving 24 bases between them. Looked up from germline, CDR1 is MDHEN and CDR2 is SYDVKM. The CDR3 totals 17 residues. The CDR3 loop is CASSLYPRDPGFYEQYF. The CDR3 DNA sequence: TGTGCCAGCAGCCTATACCCCCGGGACCCTGGATTCTACGAGCAGTACTTC.

The chain combines TRBV7-9 with TRBJ1-2; D might be TRBD1 (6 bases). The CDR3 spans 16 residues. V gave up 2 bases and J gave up 10 bases, with 23 bases separating them. From germline, CDR1 is SEHNR and CDR2 FQNEAQ (reference sequence). The CDR3 DNA reads TGTGCCAGCAGCTTAAGGGCAGGGGCTTCGACGGAATTCTACACCTTC. Its protein is CASSLRAGASTEFYTF.

The chain recombines TRBV4-1 with TRBJ2-4; D ambiguous. CDR3 length: 14 amino acids. V lost 3 bases, J lost 0 bases, and 6 bases lay in between. Germline CDR1 MGHRA, CDR2 YSYEKL. CDR3 nucleotides: TGCGCCAGCAGCCATGACGGAGCCAAAAACATTCAGTACTTC. This codes for CASSHDGAKNIQYF.

The chain links TRBV9 to TRBJ1-1; a possible D gene is TRBD1 (6 bases). The V and J ends lost 2 bases and 1 base respectively, with 6 bases between them. Germline V lookup: CDR1 SGDLS, CDR2 YYNGEE. The CDR3 runs to 13 residues. CDR3 in DNA: TGTGCCAGCAGCGTGGACAGGAACACTGAAGCTTTCTTT. This encodes CASSVDRNTEAFF.

The chain combines TRBV10-1 with TRBJ1-1; a possible D gene is TRBD1 (6 bases). Trimming removed 7 bases at V and 1 base at J, with 10 bases between. From germline, CDR1 is WNHNN and CDR2 SYGVQD (reference sequence). The CDR3 length is 13 residues. DNA of the CDR3: TGCGCCAGCAAATCGGGACAGAACACTGAAGCTTTCTTT. Translated: CASKSGQNTEAFF.

The chain joins TRBV11-2 to TRBJ1-6; 7 bases are shared with TRBD1. From germline, CDR1 is SGHAT and CDR2 FQNNGV. J gave up 5 bases and V 6 bases, and 13 bases lay outside the gene matches. The CDR3 extends over 17 amino acids. The CDR3 DNA reads as TGTGCCAGCAGTCAGGCCGGGGACAGTACTAATAATTCACCCCTCCACTTT. Translated: CASSQAGDSTNNSPLHF.

This clone occurred a few times. The chain carries TRBV28 and TRBJ1-1; D is uncertain. Germline V gene lookup returns CDR1 MDHEN and CDR2 SYDVKM. CDR3 length equals 12 residues. Trimming removed 5 bases from V and 4 bases from J, with 8 bases in between. CDR3 nucleotides: TGTGCCAGCAGTCCCCTGGGCACTGAAGCTTTCTTT. This codes for CASSPLGTEAFF.

The chain couples TRBV11-1 to TRBJ2-2; 8 positions agree with TRBD1. Germline CDR1 and CDR2: SGHAT and FQDESV (reference sequence). The length of the CDR3 is 15 residues. The junction had 0 bases not matched to a gene; V was cut back by 2 bases and J by 1 base. CDR3 DNA: TGTGCCAGCAGCTTAACAGGGGGGAACACCGGGGAGCTGTTTTTT. Residues: CASSLTGGNTGELFF.

The rearrangement uses TRBV14 and TRBJ2-5; 15 bases are a match to TRBD2. Germline-derived CDR1 and CDR2 are SGHDN and FVKESK. This CDR3 is 17 amino acids long. J was trimmed by 6 bases and V by 1 base; bases with no gene match: 6. The CDR3 loop reads CASSQGGLAGGRKTQYF. CDR3 bases: TGTGCCAGCAGCCAAGGTGGACTAGCGGGGGGGCGGAAGACCCAGTACTTC.

This rearrangement joins TRBV5-1 to TRBJ2-5; TRBD1 aligns across 7 bases. CDR3 length equals 15 residues. Germline V gives CDR1 SGHRS, CDR2 YFSETQ. The ends lost 2 bases at V and 2 bases at J; junction bases unmatched: 6. DNA of the CDR3: TGCGCCAGCAGCTTCGTCGGGACAGAGCAAGAGACCCAGTACTTC. Translation: CASSFVGTEQETQYF.

The genes are TRBV6-5 and TRBJ1-6; no clear D. V was trimmed by 5 bases and J by 5 bases, leaving 13 bases between them. The CDR3 runs 15 residues. Germline V gene sequence: CDR1 MNHEY, CDR2 SVGAGI. The CDR3 sequence: CASSTRRRDNSPLHF. In nucleotides, the CDR3 is TGTGCCAGCAGTACCCGACGGAGAGATAATTCACCCCTCCACTTT.

V gene TRBV27 combines with J gene TRBJ1-5; D remains unclear. The length of the CDR3 is 15 residues. CDR1 MNHEY and CDR2 SMNVEV come from the germline V gene (reference sequence). With 5 bases removed from V and 0 bases from J, the gap between germline ends came to 11 bases. CDR3 region: CASSIGLNSNQPQHF. The CDR3 DNA follows: TGTGCCAGCAGTATCGGACTGAATAGCAATCAGCCCCAGCATTTT.

J is TRBJ1-2 and V is TRBV6-5; 7 bases are shared with TRBD1. The CDR3 is made up of 12 amino acids. Trimming at V came to 4 bases and at J to 4 bases, leaving 0 bases not matched to a gene. Germline CDR1 MNHEY, CDR2 SVGAGI. Here the CDR3 DNA reads TGTGCCAGCAGTTCAGGGGGCTATGGCTACACCTTC. It encodes CASSSGGYGYTF.